Listed here are 11 T cell receptor beta chains from one sample, sequenced in a study of blood T cell repertoires in COVID-19. Sequenced by immunoSEQ multiplex PCR; TCRdb stores in-frame clones only, minus some. The sample holds hundreds of thousands of clones, about 86% seen once. Input material: peripheral blood. All receptors derive from a woman in her 30s who had recovered from COVID-19.

This CDR3 is CASSIREALGYTF. The CDR3 DNA sequence: TGTGCCAGTAGTATTCGGGAGGCCCTAGGCTACACCTTC. V gene TRBV19 combines with J gene TRBJ1-2; no clear D gene. Germline CDR1 and CDR2: LNHDA and SQIVND (reference sequence). CDR3 length: 13 amino acids. V was cut by 3 bases and J by 8 bases, with 13 bases left in between.

The genes are TRBV15 and TRBJ1-6; the match to TRBD1 covers 7 bases. The V gene's germline CDR1 is LNHNV and CDR2 YYDKDF (reference sequence). V lost 0 bases to trimming and J lost 7 bases; unmatched junction nucleotides: 3. The CDR3 is made up of 15 amino acids. The CDR3: CATSREDRANSPLHF. For the CDR3, the DNA is TGTGCCACCAGCAGAGAAGACAGGGCGAATTCACCCCTCCACTTT. The entire variable domain, with the rest obtained from reference TRBV15 and TRBJ1-6, is as follows: DAMVIQNPRYQVTQFGKPVTLSCSQTLNHNVMYWYQQKSSQAPKLLFHYYDKDFNNEADTPDNFQSRRPNTSFCFLDIRSPGLGDTAMYLCATSREDRANSPLHFGNGTRLTVT.

This clone was found once. This sequence joins TRBV10-3 and TRBJ2-5; a weak D match, TRBD1 (6 bases). Germline V gene lookup returns CDR1 ENHRY and CDR2 SYGVKD. Trimming cost V 6 bases and J 6 bases, with 20 bases left between them. This CDR3 is 15 amino acids long. This chain's CDR3 is CAISERDTPFKTQYF. The CDR3 DNA reads as TGTGCCATCAGCGAGAGGGACACGCCATTCAAGACCCAGTACTTC.

J is TRBJ1-3 and V is TRBV12-3 or TRBV12-4; no definite D call. Trimming pared 3 bases from V and 4 bases from J, leaving 7 bases between. This CDR3 has 13 residues. This CDR3 reads CASSLREGNTIYF. The CDR3 coding sequence is TGTGCCAGCAGTTTGAGGGAAGGAAACACCATATATTTT.

The CDR3 region is CATSSPGMEQYF. The CDR3 bases are TGTGCCACCAGCAGTCCGGGAATGGAGCAGTACTTC. The genes are TRBV15 and TRBJ2-7; D possibly corresponds to TRBD2 (5 bases). V lost 3 bases and J 7 bases, leaving 10 bases between the germline ends. CDR1 and CDR2 (germline): LNHNV, YYDKDF (reference sequence). The CDR3 totals 12 residues.

The rearrangement joins TRBV3-1 (or the pseudogene TRBV3-2) to TRBJ2-7; 9 bases are shared with TRBD1. Germline CDR1 reads LGHDT; CDR2 reads YNNKEL (reference sequence). The CDR3 loop spans 14 amino acids. J gave up 0 bases and V 11 bases, and 8 bases lay outside the gene matches. The CDR3 DNA is TGTGCCGCTTCCGGGACAGGGCACTCCTACGAGCAGTACTTC. Amino acids: CAASGTGHSYEQYF.

V is TRBV6-5 and J is TRBJ1-1; D unclear. CDR3 length: 12 amino acids. Germline lookup yields CDR1 MNHEY and CDR2 SVGAGI. V lost 4 bases to trimming and J lost 9 bases, with 12 bases between them. CDR3 sequence: CASSSRVSQAFF. CDR3 nucleotides: TGTGCCAGCAGTTCCCGGGTGTCCCAAGCTTTCTTT.

The V and J genes are TRBV11-2 and TRBJ1-1; D is perhaps TRBD1 (5 bases). V was cut by 5 bases and J by 4 bases, with 20 bases left in between. Germline V lookup: CDR1 SGHAT, CDR2 FQNNGV. The CDR3 is made up of 16 amino acids. CDR3 DNA: TGTGCCAGCAGCCCTAACATCGGCGGGGCGCCCACTGAAGCTTTCTTT. This codes for CASSPNIGGAPTEAFF.

The chain has TRBV21-1 and TRBJ2-6; the listed D gene, TRBD1, was not tested against the DNA. TRBV21-1 is a known pseudogene. CDR3 length equals 18 residues. The CDR3 region is CASRLKAGYPSGANVLTF. In DNA, the CDR3 is TGTGCCAGCCGCCTAAAGGCAGGTTACCCCTCTGGGGCCAACGTCCTGACTTTC.

This clone was picked up a small number of times. The sample carries other DNA sequences with the same CDR3. This chain links TRBV3-1 (or the pseudogene TRBV3-2) with TRBJ1-2; D is unclear. The germline V gene encodes CDR1 LGHDT and CDR2 YNNKEL (reference sequence). The CDR3 covers 13 residues. V was pared by 1 base and J by 4 bases, with 7 bases between. The CDR3 DNA is TGTGCCAGCAGCCAAGGAACTTCCTATGGCTACACCTTC. Translated, it gives CASSQGTSYGYTF.

This sequence joins TRBV4-1 and TRBJ1-5; D unresolved. The germline V and J ends were trimmed by 7 bases and 0 bases, with 13 bases remaining between them. This CDR3 has 15 amino acids. Germline V gene data show CDR1 as MGHRA and CDR2 as YSYEKL. CDR3 nucleotide sequence: TGCGCCAGCAAAAATGAGGTTTTTAGCAATCAGCCCCAGCATTTT. Protein sequence: CASKNEVFSNQPQHF.